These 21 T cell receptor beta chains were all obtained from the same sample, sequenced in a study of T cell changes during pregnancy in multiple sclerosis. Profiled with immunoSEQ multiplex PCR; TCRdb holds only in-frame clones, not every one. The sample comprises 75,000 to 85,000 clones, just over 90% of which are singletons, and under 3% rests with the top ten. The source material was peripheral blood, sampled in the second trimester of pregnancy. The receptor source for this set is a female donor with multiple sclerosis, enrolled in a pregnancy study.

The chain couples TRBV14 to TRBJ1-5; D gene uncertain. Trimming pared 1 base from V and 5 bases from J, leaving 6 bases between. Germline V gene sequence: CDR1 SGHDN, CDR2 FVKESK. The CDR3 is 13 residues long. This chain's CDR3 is CASSQAGYQPQHF. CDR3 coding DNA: TGTGCCAGCAGCCAAGCCGGGTATCAGCCCCAGCATTTT.

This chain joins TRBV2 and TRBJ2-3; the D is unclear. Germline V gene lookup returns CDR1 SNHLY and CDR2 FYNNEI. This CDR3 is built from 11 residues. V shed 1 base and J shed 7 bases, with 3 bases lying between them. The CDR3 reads CASSEEHTQYF. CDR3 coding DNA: TGTGCCAGCAGTGAAGAGCATACGCAGTATTTT.

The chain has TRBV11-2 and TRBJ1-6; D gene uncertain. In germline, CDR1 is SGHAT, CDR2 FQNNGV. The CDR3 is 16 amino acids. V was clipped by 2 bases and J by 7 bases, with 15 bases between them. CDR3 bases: TGTGCCAGCAGCTTAACGGTGGAGGGAAACAATTCACCCCTCCACTTT. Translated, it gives CASSLTVEGNNSPLHF. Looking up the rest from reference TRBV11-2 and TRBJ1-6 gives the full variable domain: EAGVAQSPRYKIIEKRQSVAFWCNPISGHATLYWYQQILGQGPKLLIQFQNNGVVDDSQLPKDRFSAERLKGVDSTLKIQPAKLEDSAVYLCASSLTVEGNNSPLHFGNGTRLTVT.

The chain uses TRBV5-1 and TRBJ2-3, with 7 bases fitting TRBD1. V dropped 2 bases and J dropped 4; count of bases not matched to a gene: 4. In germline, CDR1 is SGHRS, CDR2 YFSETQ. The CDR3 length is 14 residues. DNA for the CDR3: TGCGCCAGCAGCTTCGGCCAGGGGGCAGATACGCAGTATTTT. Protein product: CASSFGQGADTQYF.

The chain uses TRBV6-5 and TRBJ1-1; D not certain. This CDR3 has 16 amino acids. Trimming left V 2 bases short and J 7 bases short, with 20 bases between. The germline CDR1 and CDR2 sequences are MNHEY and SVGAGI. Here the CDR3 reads CASSYGSGGVGYEAFF. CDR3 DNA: TGTGCCAGCAGTTACGGGAGCGGCGGTGTGGGCTATGAAGCTTTCTTT.

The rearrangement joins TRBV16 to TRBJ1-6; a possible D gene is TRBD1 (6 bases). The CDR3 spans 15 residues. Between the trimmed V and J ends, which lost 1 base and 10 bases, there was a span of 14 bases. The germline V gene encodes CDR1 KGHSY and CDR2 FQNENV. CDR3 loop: CASSQFLGAESPLHF. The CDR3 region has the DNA TGTGCCAGCAGCCAATTTTTGGGGGCTGAATCACCCCTCCACTTT.

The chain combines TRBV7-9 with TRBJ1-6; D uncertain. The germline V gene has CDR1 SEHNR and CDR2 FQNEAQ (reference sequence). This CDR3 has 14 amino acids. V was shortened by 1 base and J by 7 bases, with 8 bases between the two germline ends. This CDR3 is CASSLGNYNSPLHF. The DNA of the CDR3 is TGTGCCAGCAGCTTAGGGAACTACAATTCACCCCTCCACTTT.

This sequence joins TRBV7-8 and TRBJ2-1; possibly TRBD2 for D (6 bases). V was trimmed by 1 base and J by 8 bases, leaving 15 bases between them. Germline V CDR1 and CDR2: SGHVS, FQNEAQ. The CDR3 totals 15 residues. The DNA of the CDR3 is TGTGCCAGCAGCTTAGGTGGAGGGCAGATCGATGAGCAGTTCTTC. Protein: CASSLGGGQIDEQFF.

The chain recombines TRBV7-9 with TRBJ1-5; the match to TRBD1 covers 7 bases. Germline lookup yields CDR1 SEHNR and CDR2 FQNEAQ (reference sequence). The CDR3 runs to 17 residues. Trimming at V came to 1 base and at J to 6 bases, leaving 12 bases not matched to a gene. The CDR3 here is CASSLVMGQSMGQPQHF. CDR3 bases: TGTGCCAGCAGCTTAGTAATGGGACAGTCGATGGGTCAGCCCCAGCATTTT.

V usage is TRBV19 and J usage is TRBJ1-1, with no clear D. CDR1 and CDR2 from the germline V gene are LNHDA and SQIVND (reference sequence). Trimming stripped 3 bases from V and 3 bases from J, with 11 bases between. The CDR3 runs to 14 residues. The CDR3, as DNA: TGTGCCAGTAGTATTTTCGTTCCGTACACTGAAGCTTTCTTT. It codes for CASSIFVPYTEAFF. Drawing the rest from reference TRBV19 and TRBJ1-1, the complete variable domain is DGGITQSPKYLFRKEGQNVTLSCEQNLNHDAMYWYRQDPGQGLRLIYYSQIVNDFQKGDIAEGYSVSREKKESFPLTVTSAQKNPTAFYLCASSIFVPYTEAFFGQGTRLTVV.

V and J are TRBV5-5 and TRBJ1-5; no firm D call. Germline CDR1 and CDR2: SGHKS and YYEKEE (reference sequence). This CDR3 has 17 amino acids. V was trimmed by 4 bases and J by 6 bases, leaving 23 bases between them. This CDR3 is CASSPVEAVRLGQPQHF. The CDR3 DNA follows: TGTGCCAGCAGCCCCGTTGAGGCCGTACGTTTGGGTCAGCCCCAGCATTTT.

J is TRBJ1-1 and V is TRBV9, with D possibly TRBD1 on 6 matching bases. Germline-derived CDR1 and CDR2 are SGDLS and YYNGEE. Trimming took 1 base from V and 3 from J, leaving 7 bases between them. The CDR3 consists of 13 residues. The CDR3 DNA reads TGTGCCAGCAGCGTACCAGGGGACACTGAAGCTTTCTTT. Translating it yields CASSVPGDTEAFF.

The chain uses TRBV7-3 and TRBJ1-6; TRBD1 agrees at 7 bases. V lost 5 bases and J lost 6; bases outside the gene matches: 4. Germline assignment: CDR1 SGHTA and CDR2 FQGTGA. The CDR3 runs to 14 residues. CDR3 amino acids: CASSLGQVNSPLHF. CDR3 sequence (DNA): TGTGCCAGCAGCCTAGGACAGGTTAATTCACCCCTCCACTTT.

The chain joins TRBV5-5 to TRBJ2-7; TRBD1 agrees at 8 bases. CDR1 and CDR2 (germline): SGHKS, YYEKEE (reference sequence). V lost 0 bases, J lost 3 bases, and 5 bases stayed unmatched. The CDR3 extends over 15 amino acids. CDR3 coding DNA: TGTGCCAGCAGCTTGGAGCCAGGGGGCGTCTACGAGCAGTACTTC. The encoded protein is CASSLEPGGVYEQYF.

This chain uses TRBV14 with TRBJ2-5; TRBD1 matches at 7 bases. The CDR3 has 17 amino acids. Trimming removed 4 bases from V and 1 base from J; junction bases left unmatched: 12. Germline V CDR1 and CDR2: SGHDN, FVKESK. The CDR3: CASSPILYRGPQETQYF. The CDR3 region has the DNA TGTGCCAGCAGCCCAATTCTGTACAGGGGACCCCAAGAGACCCAGTACTTC.

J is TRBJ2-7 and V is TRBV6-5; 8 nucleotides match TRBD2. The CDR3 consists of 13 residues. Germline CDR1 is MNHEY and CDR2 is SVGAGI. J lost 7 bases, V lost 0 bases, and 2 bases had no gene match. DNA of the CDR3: TGTGCCAGCAGTTACTCCGGGACTAGGGAGCAGTACTTC. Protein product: CASSYSGTREQYF.

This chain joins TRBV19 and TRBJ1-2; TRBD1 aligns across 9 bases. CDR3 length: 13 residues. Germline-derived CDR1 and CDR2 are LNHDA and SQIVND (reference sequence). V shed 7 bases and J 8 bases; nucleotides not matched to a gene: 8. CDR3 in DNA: TGTGCCAGTATCCCGGGACAGGGAAACGGCTACACCTTC. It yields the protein CASIPGQGNGYTF. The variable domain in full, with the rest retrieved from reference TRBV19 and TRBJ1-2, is DGGITQSPKYLFRKEGQNVTLSCEQNLNHDAMYWYRQDPGQGLRLIYYSQIVNDFQKGDIAEGYSVSREKKESFPLTVTSAQKNPTAFYLCASIPGQGNGYTFGSGTRLTVV.

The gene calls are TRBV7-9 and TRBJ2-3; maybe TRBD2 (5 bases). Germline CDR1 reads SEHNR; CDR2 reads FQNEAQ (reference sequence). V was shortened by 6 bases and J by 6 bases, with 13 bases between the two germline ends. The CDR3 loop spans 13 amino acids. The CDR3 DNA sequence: TGTGCCAGCAGACTAGAACCCGGGGATACGCAGTATTTT. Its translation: CASRLEPGDTQYF.

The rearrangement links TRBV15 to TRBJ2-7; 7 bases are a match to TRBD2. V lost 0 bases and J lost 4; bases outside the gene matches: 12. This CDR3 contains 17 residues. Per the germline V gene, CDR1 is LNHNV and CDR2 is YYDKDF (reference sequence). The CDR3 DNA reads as TGTGCCACCAGCAGAGATATGAGACTCGGGAGGACTTACGAGCAGTACTTC. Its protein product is CATSRDMRLGRTYEQYF.

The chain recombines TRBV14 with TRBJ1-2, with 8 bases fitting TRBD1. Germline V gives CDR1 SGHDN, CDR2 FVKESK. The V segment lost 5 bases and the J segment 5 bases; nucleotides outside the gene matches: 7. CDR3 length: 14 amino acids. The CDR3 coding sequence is TGTGCCAGCAGCGCACTAGGACAGGGTTATGGCTACACCTTC. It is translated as CASSALGQGYGYTF.

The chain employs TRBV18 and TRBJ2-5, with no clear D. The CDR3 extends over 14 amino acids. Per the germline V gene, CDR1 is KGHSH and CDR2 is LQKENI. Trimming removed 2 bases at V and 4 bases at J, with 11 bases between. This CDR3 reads CASSPEAAGETQYF. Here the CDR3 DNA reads TGTGCCAGCTCACCAGAGGCGGCCGGAGAGACCCAGTACTTC.